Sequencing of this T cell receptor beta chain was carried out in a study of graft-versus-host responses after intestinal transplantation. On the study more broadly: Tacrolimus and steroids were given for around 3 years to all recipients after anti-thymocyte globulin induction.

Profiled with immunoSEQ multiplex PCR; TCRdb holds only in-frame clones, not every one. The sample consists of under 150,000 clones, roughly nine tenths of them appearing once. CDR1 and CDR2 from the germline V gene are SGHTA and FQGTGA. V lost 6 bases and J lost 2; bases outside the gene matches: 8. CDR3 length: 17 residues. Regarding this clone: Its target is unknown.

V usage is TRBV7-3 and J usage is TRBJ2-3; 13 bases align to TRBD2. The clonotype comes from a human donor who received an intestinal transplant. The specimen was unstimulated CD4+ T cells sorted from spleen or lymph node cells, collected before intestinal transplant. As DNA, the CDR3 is TGTGCCAGCAGTACCGGGACTAGCGGGGATGTCACAGATACGCAGTATTTT. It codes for CASSTGTSGDVTDTQYF.